This T cell receptor beta chain was found in a study of blood T cell repertoires in COVID-19. Study as a whole: Material from acute and convalescent COVID-19 was sourced from the United States, Italy and Spain. Nucleic acid was either cDNA or gDNA, and it came from T cells, B-cell-depleted T cells, or PBMCs.

In the original workflow: Using reference gene primer amplification, nucleated cell counts were estimated. The method was immunoSEQ multiplex PCR; TCRdb's version includes in-frame clones alone and lacks a portion of them. V, J and clone size reflect that table, while D and trimming were determined from the DNA. The profile shows 250,000 to 400,000 clones, roughly 90% of them singletons. Seattle's enrolled individuals joined amid active infection and were then monitored longitudinally. The CDR3 sequence is 14 residues long. Germline-derived CDR1 and CDR2 are MNHEY and SVGAGI. Trimming cost V 6 bases and J 7 bases; bases outside gene matches: 11.

The sequence was obtained from a woman younger than 45 with COVID-19, enrolled during active disease. This chain joins TRBV6-5 and TRBJ2-5, with 7 bases aligning to TRBD2. Source material: peripheral blood. The CDR3: CASSLVAGDGTQYF. DNA of the CDR3: TGTGCCAGCAGCCTCGTCGCGGGAGACGGGACCCAGTACTTC.